These 31 T cell receptor beta chains originate from one sample sequenced in a study of T cell responses to AZD1222 COVID-19 vaccine. Profiling relied on immunoSEQ multiplex PCR, and the TCRdb table lists in-frame clones only, not all of them. Of roughly 150,000 clones in the sample, about 90% were seen once. The sequences come from peripheral blood, collected 28 days after the second AZD1222 dose. The receptors shown here come from an adult who received the AZD1222 COVID-19 vaccine.

This clone was observed a single time. The genes are TRBV30 and TRBJ2-1, with 11 bases matching TRBD2. Looked up from germline, CDR1 is GTSNPN and CDR2 is SVGIG (reference sequence). V trimming: 7 bases; J trimming: 7 bases; junction bases outside the gene matches: 6. This CDR3 spans 13 amino acids. The CDR3 is CASSSGGLNEQFF. The CDR3 nucleotides read TGTGCCTCCTCTAGCGGGGGGCTGAATGAGCAGTTCTTC.

This CDR3 is CASSLSTVYNSPLHF. In nucleotides, the CDR3 is TGTGCCAGCAGTTTATCGACGGTTTATAATTCACCCCTCCACTTT. The J gene is TRBJ1-6, the V gene TRBV27; D not resolved. Germline-derived CDR1 and CDR2 are MNHEY and SMNVEV (reference sequence). The CDR3 is 15 residues long. Trimming took off 0 bases at V and 4 bases at J, with 7 bases between the two ends.

This rearrangement joins TRBV27 to TRBJ2-7; D is unresolved. The V and J ends lost 5 bases and 3 bases respectively, with 11 bases between them. CDR3 length equals 13 residues. Looked up from germline, CDR1 is MNHEY and CDR2 is SMNVEV (reference sequence). This chain's CDR3 is CASSVRQSYEQYF. The CDR3 DNA follows: TGTGCCAGCAGTGTAAGGCAGAGCTACGAGCAGTACTTC.

The chain employs TRBV7-9 and TRBJ1-3; D possibly corresponds to TRBD1 (6 bases). The CDR3 is 13 amino acids. V gave up 8 bases and J gave up 4 bases, with 12 bases separating them. CDR1 is SEHNR and CDR2 is FQNEAQ in the germline V gene (reference sequence). CDR3 region: CASGTGFGNTIYF. CDR3 DNA: TGTGCCAGCGGAACAGGGTTCGGAAACACCATATATTTT.

The chain combines TRBV28 with TRBJ2-3, with D hard to call. In germline, CDR1 is MDHEN, CDR2 SYDVKM. The CDR3 extends over 13 amino acids. V lost 4 bases to trimming and J lost 1 base, with 6 bases between them. CDR3 sequence: CASSSRGTDTQYF. CDR3 DNA sequence: TGTGCCAGCAGTTCTCGGGGCACAGATACGCAGTATTTT.

The V call is TRBV5-1, the J call TRBJ2-2; perhaps TRBD1 as D (5 bases). Germline-derived CDR1 and CDR2 are SGHRS and YFSETQ. The V gene lost 2 bases and the J gene lost 0 bases, with 14 bases spanning the gap. The CDR3 runs 17 residues. CDR3 nucleotides: TGCGCCAGCAGCTTTAAAGAGGCAGGGACGAACACCGGGGAGCTGTTTTTT. Its translation is CASSFKEAGTNTGELFF. Full variable domain (rest looked up from reference TRBV5-1 and TRBJ2-2): KAGVTQTPRYLIKTRGQQVTLSCSPISGHRSVSWYQQTPGQGLQFLFEYFSETQRNKGNFPGRFSGRQFSNSRSEMNVSTLELGDSALYLCASSFKEAGTNTGELFFGEGSRLTVL.

This clone was recorded only once. The CDR3 region has the DNA TGTGCCAGCAACATTGACAGTCCAGATCAGCCCCAGCATTTT. It specifies CASNIDSPDQPQHF. The chain combines TRBV6-5 with TRBJ1-5, with D tentatively TRBD1 (5 bases). With 7 bases removed from V and 5 bases from J, the gap between germline ends came to 15 bases. The CDR3 consists of 14 residues. Germline CDR1 is MNHEY and CDR2 is SVGAGI.

The rearrangement joins TRBV24-1 to TRBJ2-7; D remains ambiguous. The germline V and J ends were trimmed by 5 bases and 3 bases, with 7 bases remaining between them. CDR1 is KGHDR and CDR2 is SFDVKD in the germline V gene. This CDR3 spans 12 amino acids. The CDR3 loop reads CATSGPFYEQYF. The CDR3 nucleotides read TGTGCCACCAGTGGCCCGTTCTACGAGCAGTACTTC.

The genes are TRBV3-1 (or the pseudogene TRBV3-2) and TRBJ1-6; D not resolved. The V gene's germline CDR1 is LGHDT and CDR2 YNNKEL (reference sequence). This CDR3 spans 17 amino acids. Trimming removed 1 base at V and 7 bases at J, with 17 bases between. The CDR3 DNA reads TGTGCCAGCAGCCAAGGGGCGAGCGGAGTCGGGAATTCACCCCTCCACTTT. Encoded protein: CASSQGASGVGNSPLHF.

This rearrangement joins TRBV4-3 to TRBJ1-1; no firm D call. The V gene's germline CDR1 is LGHNA and CDR2 YSLEER. This CDR3 is 14 amino acids long. Trimming removed 1 base at V and 4 bases at J, with 10 bases between. This chain's CDR3 is CASSQGEGLTEAFF. In nucleotides, the CDR3 is TGCGCCAGCAGCCAAGGTGAAGGGCTCACTGAAGCTTTCTTT.

The chain couples TRBV29-1 to TRBJ1-2, with D possibly TRBD1 on 5 matching bases. Trimming left V 5 bases short and J 2 bases short, with 15 bases between. Germline V lookup: CDR1 SQVTM, CDR2 ANQGSEA. This CDR3 spans 14 amino acids. This CDR3 reads CSVLTTARNYGYTF. The CDR3 nucleotides read TGCAGCGTTCTAACGACAGCCCGCAACTATGGCTACACCTTC.

The rearrangement links TRBV4-2 to TRBJ2-3; tentative D call: TRBD1 (6 bases). The germline CDR1 and CDR2 sequences are LGHNA and YNFKEQ. The length of the CDR3 is 15 residues. The V end was cut by 2 bases, the J end by 3 bases, with 12 bases between. The CDR3 is CASSQLPGETDTQYF. The CDR3 bases are TGTGCCAGCAGCCAACTCCCAGGGGAAACAGATACGCAGTATTTT.

This chain links TRBV7-9 with TRBJ1-1, with D possibly being TRBD1 (5 bases). The germline V gene encodes CDR1 SEHNR and CDR2 FQNEAQ (reference sequence). The CDR3 consists of 14 residues. V lost 2 bases and J lost 1, with 8 bases in between. CDR3 protein: CASSLRGANTEAFF. DNA of the CDR3: TGTGCCAGCAGCTTACGAGGGGCGAACACTGAAGCTTTCTTT.

V gene TRBV7-9 combines with J gene TRBJ1-4, with 8 bases that match TRBD1. This CDR3 has 15 amino acids. Looked up from germline, CDR1 is SEHNR and CDR2 is FQNEAQ (reference sequence). Trimming took 5 bases from V and 0 from J; bases not matched to a gene: 2. The chain's CDR3 is CASSPGQATNEKLFF. The CDR3 DNA is TGTGCCAGCAGCCCGGGACAGGCAACTAATGAAAAACTGTTTTTT.

The V gene is TRBV10-2, the J gene TRBJ2-7; D is perhaps TRBD1 (5 bases). From germline, CDR1 is WSHSY and CDR2 SAAADI. Trimming shortened V by 0 bases and J by 5 bases, and 11 bases separated the two germline ends. The CDR3 length is 14 residues. CDR3 sequence reads: CASSESNRPHEQYF. DNA of the CDR3: TGCGCCAGCAGTGAGTCGAACAGGCCCCACGAGCAGTACTTC.

This clone occurred a few times. J is TRBJ2-3 and V is TRBV7-9; possible D gene TRBD1, 6 bases. V was cut by 1 base and J by 14 bases, with 13 bases left in between. The CDR3 has 12 amino acids. The germline V gene encodes CDR1 SEHNR and CDR2 FQNEAQ (reference sequence). CDR3 coding DNA: TGTGCCAGCAGCTTAGTACAGGGAACTAGGTATTTT. The encoded protein is CASSLVQGTRYF.

CDR3 protein: CASSDSVATNEKLFF. The DNA for the CDR3 is TGCGCCAGCAGCGATTCCGTGGCAACTAATGAAAAACTGTTTTTT. The chain combines TRBV5-1 with TRBJ1-4, with D unclear. Trimming took 4 bases from V and 0 from J, leaving 10 bases between them. Germline assignment: CDR1 SGHRS and CDR2 YFSETQ. The CDR3 extends over 15 amino acids.

The chain is built from TRBV18 and TRBJ2-6, with TRBD1 as a possible D gene (5 bases). Trimming removed 5 bases from V and 3 bases from J, with 17 bases in between. The CDR3 has 17 amino acids. The germline CDR1 and CDR2 sequences are KGHSH and LQKENI. As DNA, the CDR3 is TGTGCCAGCTCAAGGGGCCGTCCCCTCAGTGGGGCCAACGTCCTGACTTTC. Its protein is CASSRGRPLSGANVLTF.

This clone was recorded at least ten times. The rearrangement joins TRBV21-1 to TRBJ2-7; TRBD2 is taken as the D call from the table, unchecked against the DNA. TRBV21-1 corresponds to a pseudogene. The CDR3 extends over 13 amino acids. The CDR3 reads CASSKVPCYEQYF. The CDR3 DNA reads as TGTGCCAGCAGCAAAGTCCCCTGCTACGAGCAGTACTTC.

This rearrangement joins TRBV7-9 to TRBJ2-3, with 9 bases matching TRBD2. Germline V gene data show CDR1 as SEHNR and CDR2 as FQNEAQ (reference sequence). Losses at the gene ends were 1 base for V and 0 bases for J; bases not matched to a gene: 5. There are 17 residues in the CDR3. CDR3 in DNA: TGTGCCAGCAGCTTAGGGAGACTAGCGGCGAGCACAGATACGCAGTATTTT. As protein: CASSLGRLAASTDTQYF.

CDR3 coding DNA: TGCAGTGCTGGTGGGGGCGCCAGCTCCTATAATTCACCCCTCCACTTT. Translating gives CSAGGGASSYNSPLHF. This chain connects TRBV20-1 to TRBJ1-6, with a possible D match to TRBD1 (6 bases). Germline lookup yields CDR1 DFQATT and CDR2 SNEGSKA (reference sequence). The length of the CDR3 is 16 residues. V lost 5 bases and J 0 bases, leaving 14 bases between the germline ends.

The CDR3 nucleotides read TGTGCCAGCGCCGACTGGAGCTCCTACGAGCAGTACTTC. The encoded protein is CASADWSSYEQYF. The chain carries TRBV25-1 and TRBJ2-7; no clear D gene. Trimming shortened V by 8 bases and J by 0 bases, and 11 bases separated the two germline ends. Germline loops: CDR1 MGHDK, CDR2 SYGVNS. CDR3 length: 13 amino acids.

This clone has a single count. This sequence joins TRBV19 and TRBJ2-7; perhaps TRBD2 as D (6 bases). CDR3 length equals 13 residues. Germline-derived CDR1 and CDR2 are LNHDA and SQIVND (reference sequence). Trimming stripped 1 base from V and 6 bases from J, with 10 bases between. CDR3: CASSIAGALEQYF. CDR3 sequence (DNA): TGTGCCAGTAGTATAGCGGGAGCTCTCGAGCAGTACTTC.

CDR3 nucleotide sequence: TGTGCCAGCAGTTTGGGGGACCGCTCTGGAAACACCATATATTTT. Translation gives CASSLGDRSGNTIYF. This chain uses TRBV28 with TRBJ1-3, with a tentative D call TRBD1 (5 bases). Between the trimmed V and J ends, which lost 3 bases and 0 bases, there was a span of 9 bases. CDR1 MDHEN and CDR2 SYDVKM come from the germline V gene. This CDR3 contains 15 residues.

This chain connects TRBV28 to TRBJ1-5; the D gene is possibly TRBD1 (6 bases). The germline gives CDR1 MDHEN, CDR2 SYDVKM. This CDR3 is 17 amino acids long. V was trimmed by 2 bases and J by 0 bases, leaving 14 bases between them. The CDR3, as DNA: TGTGCCAGCAGTTTAAGGAAGGGACACCTTAGCAATCAGCCCCAGCATTTT. Translating it yields CASSLRKGHLSNQPQHF.

The CDR3 bases are TGTGCCAGCAGTCCCGACTGGAGGGTATACAATGAGCAGTTCTTC. Protein: CASSPDWRVYNEQFF. The rearrangement uses TRBV7-3 and TRBJ2-1, with D perhaps matching TRBD2 (6 bases). V lost 6 bases to trimming and J lost 4 bases, with 16 bases between them. Germline V gene data show CDR1 as SGHTA and CDR2 as FQGTGA. The CDR3 has 15 residues.

This sequence joins TRBV28 and TRBJ1-2, with 10 bases fitting TRBD1. CDR3 length equals 16 residues. CDR1 and CDR2 from the germline V gene are MDHEN and SYDVKM. Unmatched junction bases numbered 16, after V lost 7 bases and J lost 8 bases. CDR3: CASNDLQTGGLEGYTF. The DNA of the CDR3 is TGTGCCAGCAACGACCTACAGACAGGGGGCCTAGAAGGCTACACCTTC.

CDR3 bases: TGTGCCAGCAGCCAAGATCTTTACAGTTCCTCCTACGAGCAGTACTTC. Its translation: CASSQDLYSSSYEQYF. This chain joins TRBV4-2 and TRBJ2-7; D call uncertain. The V gene lost 0 bases and the J gene lost 0 bases, with 12 bases spanning the gap. CDR1 and CDR2 (germline): LGHNA, YNFKEQ. This CDR3 is built from 16 residues.

V is TRBV19 and J is TRBJ1-2; a weak D match, TRBD1 (5 bases). Trimming took 6 bases from V and 7 from J, leaving 27 bases between them. The CDR3 covers 17 residues. Germline values: CDR1 LNHDA, CDR2 SQIVND (reference sequence). The CDR3, as DNA: TGTGCCAGTAGGATCGGTAGACTGAGCGGGGCAAATCGTGGCTACACCTTC. This codes for CASRIGRLSGANRGYTF.

The chain recombines TRBV5-1 with TRBJ2-7, with 7 bases aligning to TRBD1. The V segment lost 3 bases and the J segment 2 bases; nucleotides outside the gene matches: 8. The CDR3 runs 15 residues. Germline V gene sequence: CDR1 SGHRS, CDR2 YFSETQ. As DNA, the CDR3 is TGCGCCAGCAGCTCAGGACAGGCTCGGACCTACGAGCAGTACTTC. Protein sequence: CASSSGQARTYEQYF.

CDR3 coding DNA: TGCGCCAGCAGCTTGGGTTATCGAGGGGATACTAGCACAGATACGCAGTATTTT. Amino acid sequence: CASSLGYRGDTSTDTQYF. The V gene is TRBV5-1, the J gene TRBJ2-3; D tentatively fits TRBD1 or TRBD2 (5 bases each). The CDR3 contains 18 residues. Germline assignment: CDR1 SGHRS and CDR2 YFSETQ. The germline V and J ends were trimmed by 0 bases and 0 bases, with 17 bases remaining between them.